The source of this T cell receptor beta chain is a study of blood T cell repertoires in COVID-19. Across the whole study: The United States, Italy and Spain were the sources of the acute and convalescent COVID-19 samples.

This clone was recorded a few times. Everyone who took part was 18 to 89 years old, and they came from about 25 US areas. V lost 3 bases to trimming and J lost 4 bases, with 3 bases between them. CDR1 DFQATT and CDR2 SNEGSKA come from the germline V gene (reference sequence). There are 10 residues in the CDR3. Authors' methods: Amplification from reference gene primers served as the basis for estimated nucleated cell counts. The protocol was immunoSEQ multiplex PCR, while the TCRdb copy is restricted to in-frame clones and leaves out a portion. V and J calls plus clone size are reproduced from that table; the DNA served to infer D and trimming. This table has hundreds of thousands of clones, roughly nine tenths appearing once.

V is TRBV20-1 and J is TRBJ1-2; D unclear. This clonotype was sampled from a man aged 30 to 45 who had recovered from COVID-19. The sample consisted of PBMCs or T cells enriched from blood (not recorded which). The CDR3 bases are TGCAGTGCTAGGGCCTATGGCTACACCTTC. It is translated as CSARAYGYTF.